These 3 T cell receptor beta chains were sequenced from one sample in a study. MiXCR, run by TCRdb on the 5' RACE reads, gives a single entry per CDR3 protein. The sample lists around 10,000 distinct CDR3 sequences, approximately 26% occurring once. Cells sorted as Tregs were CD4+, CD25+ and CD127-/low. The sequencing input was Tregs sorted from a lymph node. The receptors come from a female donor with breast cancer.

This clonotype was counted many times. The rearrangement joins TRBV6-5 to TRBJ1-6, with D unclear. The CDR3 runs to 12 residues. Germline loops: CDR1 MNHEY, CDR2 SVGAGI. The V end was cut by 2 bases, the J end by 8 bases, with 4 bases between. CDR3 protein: CASSYGYSPLHF. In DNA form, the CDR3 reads TGTGCCAGCAGTTACGGTTATTCACCCCTCCACTTT.

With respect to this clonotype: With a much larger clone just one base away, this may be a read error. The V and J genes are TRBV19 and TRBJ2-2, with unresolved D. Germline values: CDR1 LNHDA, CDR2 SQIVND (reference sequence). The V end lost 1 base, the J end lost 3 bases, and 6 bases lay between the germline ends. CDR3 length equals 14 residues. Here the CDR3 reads CASSIVTDTGELFF. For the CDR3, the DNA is TGTGCCAGTAGTATAGTGACCGACACCGGGGAGCTGTTTTTT.

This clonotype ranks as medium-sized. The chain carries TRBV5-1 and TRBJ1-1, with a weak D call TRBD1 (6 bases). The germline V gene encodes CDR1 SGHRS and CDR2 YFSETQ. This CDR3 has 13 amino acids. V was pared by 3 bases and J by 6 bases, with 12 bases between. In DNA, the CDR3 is TGCGCCAGCAGCTCCGACGGACAGCCTGAAGCTTTCTTT. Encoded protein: CASSSDGQPEAFF.